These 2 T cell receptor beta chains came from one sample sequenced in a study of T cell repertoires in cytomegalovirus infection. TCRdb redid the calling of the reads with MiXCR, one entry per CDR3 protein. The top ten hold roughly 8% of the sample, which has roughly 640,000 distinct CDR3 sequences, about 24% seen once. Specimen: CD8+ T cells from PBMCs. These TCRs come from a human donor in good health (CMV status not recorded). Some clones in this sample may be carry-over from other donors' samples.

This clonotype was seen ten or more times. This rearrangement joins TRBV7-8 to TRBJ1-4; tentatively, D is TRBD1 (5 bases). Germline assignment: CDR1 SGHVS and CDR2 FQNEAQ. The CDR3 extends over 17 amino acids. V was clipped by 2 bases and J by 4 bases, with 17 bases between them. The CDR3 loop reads CASSLRGSWAINEKLFF. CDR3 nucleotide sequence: TGTGCCAGCAGCTTAAGGGGCAGTTGGGCGATTAATGAAAAACTGTTTTTT.

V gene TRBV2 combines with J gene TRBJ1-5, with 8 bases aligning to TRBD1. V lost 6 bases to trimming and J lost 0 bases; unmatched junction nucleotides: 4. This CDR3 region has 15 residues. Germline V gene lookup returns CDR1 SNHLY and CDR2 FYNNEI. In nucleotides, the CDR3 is TGTGCCAGCAGGGGACAGGATTATAGCAATCAGCCCCAGCATTTT. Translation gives CASRGQDYSNQPQHF.